This T cell receptor beta chain appears in the sequencing data of a study of blood T cell repertoires in COVID-19. Overall study context: The study drew acute and convalescent COVID-19 samples from the United States, Italy and Spain. Sources were T cells, B-cell-depleted T cells, or PBMCs; the material itself was cDNA or gDNA.

V dropped 5 bases and J dropped 2 bases, with 13 bases sitting between them. Germline V gene lookup returns CDR1 MDHEN and CDR2 SYDVKM. The CDR3 runs to 15 residues. In the authors' workflow: Using reference gene primer amplification, nucleated cell counts were estimated. Data came from immunoSEQ multiplex PCR; TCRdb stores just in-frame clones and leaves some out. D and trimming come from the DNA, and the V and J calls and clone size come from that table. The sample has some 160,000 clones; about 86% are singletons. This chain uses TRBV28 with TRBJ1-5; tentative D call: TRBD1 (5 bases). Sequenced input: peripheral blood. The origin of this receptor is a woman between 65 and 79 years old with acute or convalescent COVID-19. The CDR3 here is CASSLAGGGNQPQHF. CDR3 DNA sequence: TGTGCCAGCAGTCTCGCTGGGGGGGGCAATCAGCCCCAGCATTTT.